A selection of T cell receptor beta chains follows, all from one sample in a study of tissue T cells after allogeneic stem cell transplantation. Produced via immunoSEQ multiplex PCR; TCRdb's table is partial and in-frame only. Of approximately 4,100 clones detected, around 80% appear once; the ten largest clones hold approximately 11%. Material: esophageal tissue, obtained at autopsy. These receptor sequences come from an older male patient with steroid-refractory graft-versus-host disease after an allogeneic stem cell transplant. The graft donor may have contributed some T cells. The CDR3 runs from the conserved cysteine through the conserved F or W.

J gene	V gene	CDR3 protein
TRBJ1-5	TRBV10-3	CAISDRAGQGALQPQHF
TRBJ1-1	TRBV7-6	CASSNGPRGPPNTEAFF
TRBJ2-7	TRBV5-1	CASHEYGTGEQYF
TRBJ2-3	TRBV27	CASSLRVTDTQYF
TRBJ1-1	TRBV5-1	CASRRAGPGTEAFF
TRBJ1-1	TRBV6-5	CASSSPADTEAFF
TRBJ1-2	TRBV2	CASNSGRIAYGYTF
TRBJ2-5	TRBV27	CASPTRLARYQETQYF
TRBJ1-6	TRBV12-3/TRBV12-4	CASRSGTFSPLHF
TRBJ1-2	TRBV5-6	CASSWRDRVFGYTF
TRBJ1-6	TRBV19	CASSADRAHSPLHF
TRBJ2-1	TRBV11-2	CASSLGGWLGSYNEQFF
TRBJ1-2	TRBV28	CASSSILTARGIF
TRBJ2-6	TRBV5-4	CASSFTGEGANVLTF
TRBJ1-2	TRBV5-4	CASSSPQYDYGYTF
TRBJ2-1	TRBV14	CASSHYRGGYNEQFF
TRBJ2-2	TRBV30	CAWSGGRVYTGELFF
TRBJ1-5	TRBV28	CASSPGTGGGLGQPQHF
TRBJ1-2	TRBV30	CAWSVGGNTGYTF
TRBJ1-5	TRBV5-5	CASSLNGGDHQPQHF
TRBJ2-1	TRBV19	CASSITAYNEQFF
TRBJ1-2	TRBV2	CARRSEVYTF
TRBJ2-3	TRBV24-1	CATSDLGQGATDTQYF
TRBJ2-1	TRBV6-4	CASSPDLDNEQFF
TRBJ1-1	TRBV3-1/TRBV3-2	CASSQAYTEAFF
TRBJ1-6	TRBV4-2	CASSQGAHRGSPLHF
TRBJ1-5	TRBV30	CAWSPGGSPDQPQHF
TRBJ2-5	TRBV28	CASKPRDRGWETQYF
TRBJ2-6	TRBV5-3	CARSPAEGFPSGANVLTF